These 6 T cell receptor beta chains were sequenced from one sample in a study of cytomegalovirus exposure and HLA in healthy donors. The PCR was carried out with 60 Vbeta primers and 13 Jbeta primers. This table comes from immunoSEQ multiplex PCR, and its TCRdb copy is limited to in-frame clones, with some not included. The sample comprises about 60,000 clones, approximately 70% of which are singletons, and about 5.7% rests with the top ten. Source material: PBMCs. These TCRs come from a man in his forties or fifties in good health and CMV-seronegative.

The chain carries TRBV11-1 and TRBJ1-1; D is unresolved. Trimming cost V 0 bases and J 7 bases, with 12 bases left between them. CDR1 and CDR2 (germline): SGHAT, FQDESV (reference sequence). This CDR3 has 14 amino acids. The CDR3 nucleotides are TGTGCCAGCAGCTTAGCAGGACTAAACCATGAAGCTTTCTTT. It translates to CASSLAGLNHEAFF.

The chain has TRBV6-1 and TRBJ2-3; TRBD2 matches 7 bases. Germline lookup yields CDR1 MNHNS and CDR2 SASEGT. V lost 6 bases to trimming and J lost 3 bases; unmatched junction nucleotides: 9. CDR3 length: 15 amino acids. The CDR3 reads CASRGTKGLTDTQYF. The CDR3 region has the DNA TGTGCCAGCAGAGGGACTAAGGGATTAACAGATACGCAGTATTTT.

This CDR3 is CASSHDRIAKNIQYF. CDR3 DNA sequence: TGTGCCAGCAGCCACGACAGGATAGCCAAAAACATTCAGTACTTC. V is TRBV7-9 and J is TRBJ2-4; D is possibly TRBD1 (6 bases). The CDR3 sequence is 15 residues long. Germline V gene data show CDR1 as SEHNR and CDR2 as FQNEAQ (reference sequence). V was clipped by 5 bases and J by 0 bases, with 11 bases between them.

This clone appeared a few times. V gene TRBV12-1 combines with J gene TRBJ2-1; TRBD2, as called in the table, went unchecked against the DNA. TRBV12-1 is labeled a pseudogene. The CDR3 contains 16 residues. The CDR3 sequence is CASSFLGLAGNNEQFF. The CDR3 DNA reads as TGTGCCAGCAGCTTTCTTGGACTAGCGGGGAACAATGAGCAGTTCTTC.

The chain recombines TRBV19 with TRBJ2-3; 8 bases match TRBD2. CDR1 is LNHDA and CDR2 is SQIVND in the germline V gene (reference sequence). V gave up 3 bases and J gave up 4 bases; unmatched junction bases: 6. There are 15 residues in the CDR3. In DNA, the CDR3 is TGTGCCAGTAGTATGTCCACTAGCGGCCCAGATACGCAGTATTTT. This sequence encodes CASSMSTSGPDTQYF.

CDR3 sequence: CASSQPGDIYNEQFF. CDR3 sequence (DNA): TGTGCCAGTAGTCAGCCCGGGGACATCTACAATGAGCAGTTCTTC. V and J are TRBV19 and TRBJ2-1; tentative D call: TRBD1 (6 bases). Trimming shortened V by 5 bases and J by 3 bases, and 14 bases separated the two germline ends. The germline CDR1 and CDR2 sequences are LNHDA and SQIVND (reference sequence). This CDR3 has 15 residues.